This entry lists 19 T cell receptor beta chains sequenced from one sample in a study of blood T cells in healthy people across ages. A sample-barcoded 5' primer and a J-beta primer mix were used in a second PCR of roughly 7 to 11 cycles. TCRdb reprocessed the 5' RACE reads via MiXCR and lists one record per CDR3 protein. The table has about 640,000 distinct CDR3 sequences, under 65% seen once. Sample: blood. These TCRs come from a man aged 55-75 years in good health.

The chain combines TRBV3-1 with TRBJ2-5; 7 nucleotides agree with TRBD2. The V and J ends lost 2 bases and 13 bases, in that order; junction bases with no gene match: 7. Looked up from germline, CDR1 is LGHDT and CDR2 is YNNKEL (reference sequence). The CDR3 has 12 residues. The CDR3 here is CASSQSRTRGYF. CDR3 DNA: TGTGCCAGCAGCCAATCTCGGACTAGGGGGTACTTC.

The chain links TRBV20-1 to TRBJ2-7; 9 nucleotides agree with TRBD1. V shed 3 bases, J shed 6 bases, and the junction held 6 bases outside the gene matches. The CDR3 loop spans 13 amino acids. Per the germline V gene, CDR1 is DFQATT and CDR2 is SNEGSKA (reference sequence). This CDR3 is CSASRGQGSEQYF. DNA for the CDR3: TGCAGTGCTAGTAGGGGACAGGGTAGCGAGCAGTACTTC.

The chain employs TRBV5-1 and TRBJ2-4; tentatively, D is TRBD2 (7 bases). Germline V gives CDR1 SGHRS, CDR2 YFSETQ. The length of the CDR3 is 16 residues. Trimming left V 2 bases short and J 6 bases short, with 18 bases between. Here the CDR3 DNA reads TGCGCCAGCAGCTTCCAAGGGGGGGGGCGCAGAAACATTCAGTACTTC. It codes for CASSFQGGGRRNIQYF.

This clonotype appeared many times. The genes are TRBV5-5 and TRBJ1-5; a possible D gene is TRBD1 (5 bases). Germline CDR1 and CDR2: SGHKS and YYEKEE (reference sequence). Trimming took off 2 bases at V and 2 bases at J, with 5 bases between the two ends. The CDR3 has 13 amino acids. The CDR3 sequence: CASSLQGNQPQHF. The CDR3 coding sequence is TGTGCCAGCAGCTTACAGGGCAATCAGCCCCAGCATTTT.

This chain links TRBV18 with TRBJ1-1; D remains ambiguous. V lost 3 bases to trimming and J lost 0 bases, with 5 bases between them. The CDR3 has 13 amino acids. CDR1 is KGHSH, CDR2 LQKENI, per germline. The DNA of the CDR3 is TGTGCCAGCTCACCGGAGGTGAACACTGAAGCTTTCTTT. Amino acids: CASSPEVNTEAFF.

Concerning this clonotype itself: The junction departs from the called germline gene at one end, perhaps through a read error. The V gene is TRBV9, the J gene TRBJ2-1; the match to TRBD2 covers 7 bases. The CDR3 runs 18 residues. Looked up from germline, CDR1 is SGDLS and CDR2 is YYNGEE. The DNA of the CDR3 is TGTGCCAGCAGCGTAAGCGGGATGGGACTGACGAAAGACAATGGGCAGTTCTTC. It specifies CASSVSGMGLTKDNGQFF.

The V and J genes are TRBV12-3 or TRBV12-4 and TRBJ2-7; D is unclear. The CDR3 is made up of 14 amino acids. V was pared by 3 bases and J by 7 bases, with 16 bases between. CDR3 loop: CASSFPTGRNEQYF. The CDR3, as DNA: TGTGCCAGCAGTTTTCCGACCGGGCGGAATGAGCAGTACTTC.

This clonotype was found once. The rearrangement links TRBV15 to TRBJ2-1; no clear D gene. The CDR3 sequence is 15 residues long. Germline V gene data show CDR1 as LNHNV and CDR2 as YYDKDF (reference sequence). V was pared by 0 bases and J by 0 bases, with 6 bases between. The DNA of the CDR3 is TGTGCCACCAGCAGAGATGGCGCCTCCTACAATGAGCAGTTCTTC. Amino acids: CATSRDGASYNEQFF.

The V gene is TRBV20-1, the J gene TRBJ2-3; TRBD2 agrees at 9 bases. Trimming removed 0 bases from V and 2 bases from J; junction bases left unmatched: 6. There are 16 residues in the CDR3. From germline, CDR1 is DFQATT and CDR2 SNEGSKA (reference sequence). CDR3 protein: CSARDWASGDTDTQYF. CDR3 DNA sequence: TGCAGTGCTAGAGATTGGGCTAGCGGGGACACAGATACGCAGTATTTT.

The chain is built from TRBV20-1 and TRBJ2-4; no definite D call. TRBJ2-7 matches the DNA end more closely, so the J call is doubtful. CDR1 is DFQATT, CDR2 SNEGSKA, per germline (reference sequence). This CDR3 comprises 11 residues. CDR3 nucleotide sequence: TGCAGTGCTCCAAGGCCGGTCGAGCAGTACTTC. Translation: CSAPRPVEQYF.

This clonotype was detected ten times or more. This chain links TRBV11-2 with TRBJ2-3; 8 bases align to TRBD1. J was trimmed by 6 bases and V by 5 bases; bases with no gene match: 13. The CDR3 covers 16 residues. Germline CDR1 reads SGHAT; CDR2 reads FQNNGV. The CDR3: CASSTGTGVLIDTQYF. The CDR3 DNA reads TGTGCCAGCAGCACCGGGACAGGTGTACTTATCGATACGCAGTATTTT.

V usage is TRBV13 and J usage is TRBJ1-1, with 8 bases fitting TRBD1. Trimming cost V 6 bases and J 9 bases; bases outside gene matches: 9. Per germline, CDR1 PRHDT and CDR2 FYEKMQ (reference sequence). CDR3 length equals 13 residues. CDR3 sequence reads: CASRAGQGGQAFF. The CDR3 nucleotides read TGTGCCAGCAGAGCAGGACAGGGCGGTCAAGCTTTCTTT.

This clonotype was detected only a few times. The chain combines TRBV29-1 with TRBJ2-4; D might be TRBD2 (6 bases). V gave up 2 bases and J gave up 13 bases, with 12 bases separating them. Looked up from germline, CDR1 is SQVTM and CDR2 is ANQGSEA. This CDR3 spans 11 amino acids. Here the CDR3 reads CSVESEGGQYF. The CDR3 DNA reads TGCAGCGTTGAATCGGAGGGTGGGCAGTACTTC.

The chain has TRBV5-5 and TRBJ2-7; the D call may be TRBD1 or TRBD2 (5 bases each). The DNA end lines up better with TRBJ2-5; the J call may be wrong. CDR1 is SGHKS and CDR2 is YYEKEE in the germline V gene (reference sequence). This CDR3 comprises 13 residues. This CDR3 reads CASSWGSPQTQYF. The CDR3 DNA sequence: TGTGCCAGCAGCTGGGGGTCGCCGCAGACCCAGTACTTC.

The rearrangement joins TRBV6-5 to TRBJ1-1; D might be TRBD1 (6 bases). CDR3 length: 11 residues. V was shortened by 6 bases and J by 6 bases, with 8 bases between the two germline ends. CDR1 and CDR2 (germline): MNHEY, SVGAGI. The CDR3 DNA sequence: TGTGCCAGCAGACGACAGGCTGAAGCTTTCTTT. This sequence encodes CASRRQAEAFF.

The chain is built from TRBV5-1 and TRBJ2-1, with D uncertain. The CDR3 extends over 15 amino acids. CDR1 and CDR2 (germline): SGHRS, YFSETQ. The V end lost 6 bases, the J end lost 0 bases, and 13 bases lay between the germline ends. CDR3 sequence: CASNSVESSYNEQFF. The CDR3 bases are TGCGCCAGCAATTCGGTCGAGAGCTCCTACAATGAGCAGTTCTTC.

The gene calls are TRBV7-8 and TRBJ2-5; the D gene is possibly TRBD2 (5 bases). The end of the DNA fits TRBJ2-7 better, so the J call may be wrong. The CDR3 is 15 amino acids. The germline V gene has CDR1 SGHVS and CDR2 FQNEAQ. CDR3 DNA: TGTGCCAGCAGCTCCCTTTTCTTCCGGGGCTACGAGCAGTACTTC. Protein sequence: CASSSLFFRGYEQYF.

This chain links TRBV6-6 with TRBJ1-5; D remains ambiguous. Germline V CDR1 and CDR2: MNHNY, SVGAGI (reference sequence). The V end lost 6 bases, the J end lost 1 base, and 13 bases lay between the germline ends. The length of the CDR3 is 15 residues. In DNA form, the CDR3 reads TGTGCCAGCAGCCCCGGAGACACGAGCAATCAGCCCCAGCATTTT. Protein product: CASSPGDTSNQPQHF.

The chain recombines TRBV7-2 with TRBJ2-2; a possible D gene is TRBD1 (6 bases). The CDR3 is made up of 15 amino acids. V shed 0 bases and J shed 6 bases, with 11 bases lying between them. Looked up from germline, CDR1 is SGHTA and CDR2 is FQGNSA. In DNA form, the CDR3 reads TGTGCCAGCAGCTTAGCGTGGGGGCGAGCCGGGGAGCTGTTTTTT. Encoded protein: CASSLAWGRAGELFF.